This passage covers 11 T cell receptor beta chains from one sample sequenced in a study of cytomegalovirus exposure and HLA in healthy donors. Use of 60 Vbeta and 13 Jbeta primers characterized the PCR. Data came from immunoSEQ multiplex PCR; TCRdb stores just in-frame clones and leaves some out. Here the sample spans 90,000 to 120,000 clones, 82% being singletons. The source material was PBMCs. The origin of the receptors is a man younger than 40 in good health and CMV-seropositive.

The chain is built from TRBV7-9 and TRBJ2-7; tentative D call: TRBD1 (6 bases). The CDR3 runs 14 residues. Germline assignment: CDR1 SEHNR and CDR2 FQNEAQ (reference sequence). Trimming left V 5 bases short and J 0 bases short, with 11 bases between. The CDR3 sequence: CASSPRGSSYEQYF. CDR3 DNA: TGTGCCAGCAGCCCCAGGGGCAGCTCCTACGAGCAGTACTTC.

CDR3 bases: TGTGCCAGCAGGGGGAGACAGGGGAGTACCAACGAGCAGTACTTC. Translated, it gives CASRGRQGSTNEQYF. This chain uses TRBV7-2 with TRBJ2-7; 8 nucleotides align to TRBD1. V was clipped by 6 bases and J by 5 bases; unmatched bases: 12. The germline V gene encodes CDR1 SGHTA and CDR2 FQGNSA. The CDR3 contains 15 residues.

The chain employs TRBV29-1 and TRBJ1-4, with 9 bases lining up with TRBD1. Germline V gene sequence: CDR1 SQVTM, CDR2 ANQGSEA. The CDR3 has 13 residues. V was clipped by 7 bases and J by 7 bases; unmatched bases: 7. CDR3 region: CSADRGGGEKLFF. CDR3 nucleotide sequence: TGCAGCGCAGACAGGGGGGGCGGTGAAAAACTGTTTTTT.

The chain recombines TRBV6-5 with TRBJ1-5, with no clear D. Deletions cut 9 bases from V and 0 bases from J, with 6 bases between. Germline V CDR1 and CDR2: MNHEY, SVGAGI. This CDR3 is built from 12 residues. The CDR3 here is CASKNSNQPQHF. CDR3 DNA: TGTGCCAGTAAAAATAGCAATCAGCCCCAGCATTTT.

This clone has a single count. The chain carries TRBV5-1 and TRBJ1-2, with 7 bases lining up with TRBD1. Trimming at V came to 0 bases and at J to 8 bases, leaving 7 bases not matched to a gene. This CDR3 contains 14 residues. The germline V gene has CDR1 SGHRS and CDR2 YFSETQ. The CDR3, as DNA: TGCGCCAGCAGCTTGGAGGCAGGGGGAAGCGGCTACACCTTC. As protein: CASSLEAGGSGYTF.

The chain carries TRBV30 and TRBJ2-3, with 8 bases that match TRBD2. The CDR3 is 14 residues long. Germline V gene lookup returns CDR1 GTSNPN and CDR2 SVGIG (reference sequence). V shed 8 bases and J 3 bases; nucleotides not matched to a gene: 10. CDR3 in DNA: TGTGCCCGAGATTTAGCGGGGATGACAGATACGCAGTATTTT. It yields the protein CARDLAGMTDTQYF. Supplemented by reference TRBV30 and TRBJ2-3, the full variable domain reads SQTIHQWPATLVQPVGSPLSLECTVEGTSNPNLYWYRQAAGRGLQLLFYSVGIGQISSEVPQNLSASRPQDRQFILSSKKLLLSDSGFYLCARDLAGMTDTQYFGPGTRLTVL.

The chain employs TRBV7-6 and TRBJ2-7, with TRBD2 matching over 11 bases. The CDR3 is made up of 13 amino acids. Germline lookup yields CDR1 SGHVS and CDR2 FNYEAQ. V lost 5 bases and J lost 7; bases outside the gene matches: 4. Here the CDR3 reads CASSLRTSGEQYF. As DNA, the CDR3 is TGTGCCAGCAGCCTGAGGACTAGCGGGGAGCAGTACTTC. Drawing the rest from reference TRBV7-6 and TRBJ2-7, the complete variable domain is GAGVSQSPRYKVTKRGQDVALRCDPISGHVSLYWYRQALGQGPEFLTYFNYEAQQDKSGLPNDRFSAERPEGSISTLTIQRTEQRDSAMYRCASSLRTSGEQYFGPGTRLTVT.

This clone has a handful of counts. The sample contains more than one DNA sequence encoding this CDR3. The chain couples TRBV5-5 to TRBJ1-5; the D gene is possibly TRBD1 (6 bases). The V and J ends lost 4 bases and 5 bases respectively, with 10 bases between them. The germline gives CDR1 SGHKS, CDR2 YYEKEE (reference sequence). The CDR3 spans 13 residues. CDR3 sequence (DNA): TGTGCCAGCAGCCCACAGGGAGATCAGCCCCAGCATTTT. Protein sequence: CASSPQGDQPQHF.

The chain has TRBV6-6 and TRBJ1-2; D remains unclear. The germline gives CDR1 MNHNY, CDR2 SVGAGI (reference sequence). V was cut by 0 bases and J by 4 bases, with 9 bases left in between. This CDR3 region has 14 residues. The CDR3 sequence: CASSYSVQRYGYTF. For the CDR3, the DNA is TGTGCCAGCAGTTACTCGGTCCAGCGCTATGGCTACACCTTC.

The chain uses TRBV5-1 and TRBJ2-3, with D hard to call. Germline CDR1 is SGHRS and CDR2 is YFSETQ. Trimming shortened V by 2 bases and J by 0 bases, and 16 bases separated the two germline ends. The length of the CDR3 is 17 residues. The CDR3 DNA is TGCGCCAGCAGCTTAACCCAGCGTTTATCCAGCACAGATACGCAGTATTTT. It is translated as CASSLTQRLSSTDTQYF.

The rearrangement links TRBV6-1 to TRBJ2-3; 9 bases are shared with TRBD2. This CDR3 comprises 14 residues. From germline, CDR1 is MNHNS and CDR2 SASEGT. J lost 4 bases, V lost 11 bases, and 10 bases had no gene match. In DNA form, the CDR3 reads TGTGCCTCCCGGGAACTAGCGGGCCCAGATACGCAGTATTTT. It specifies CASRELAGPDTQYF.